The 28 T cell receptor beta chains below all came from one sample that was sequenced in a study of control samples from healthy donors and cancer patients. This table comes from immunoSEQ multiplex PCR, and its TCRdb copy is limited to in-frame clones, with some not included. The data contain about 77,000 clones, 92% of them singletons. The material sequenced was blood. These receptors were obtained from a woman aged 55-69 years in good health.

The CDR3 nucleotides are TGTGCCAGCAGCCCCGGACTAGCGGGAGAACGGGAGCTGTTTTTT. Translating gives CASSPGLAGERELFF. The rearrangement uses TRBV9 and TRBJ2-2, with 13 positions matching TRBD2. Germline CDR1 is SGDLS and CDR2 is YYNGEE. The CDR3 length is 15 residues. The V gene end was trimmed by 4 bases and the J gene end by 9 bases; junction bases not matched to a gene: 6.

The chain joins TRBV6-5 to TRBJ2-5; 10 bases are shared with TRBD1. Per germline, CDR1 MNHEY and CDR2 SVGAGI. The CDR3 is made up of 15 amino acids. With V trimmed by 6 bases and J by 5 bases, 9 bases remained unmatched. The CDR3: CASRPGTGVVETQYF. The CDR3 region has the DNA TGTGCCAGCAGGCCCGGGACAGGGGTGGTTGAGACCCAGTACTTC.

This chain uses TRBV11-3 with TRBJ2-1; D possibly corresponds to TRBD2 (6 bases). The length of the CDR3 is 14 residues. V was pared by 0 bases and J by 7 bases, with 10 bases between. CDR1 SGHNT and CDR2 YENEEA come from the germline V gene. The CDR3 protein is CASSLDGRGNEQFF. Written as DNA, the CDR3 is TGTGCCAGCAGCTTAGACGGGAGAGGAAATGAGCAGTTCTTC.

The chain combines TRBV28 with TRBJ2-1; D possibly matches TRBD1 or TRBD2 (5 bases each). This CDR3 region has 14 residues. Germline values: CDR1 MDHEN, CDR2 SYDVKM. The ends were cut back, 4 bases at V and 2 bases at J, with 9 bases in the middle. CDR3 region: CASSWDGTYNEQFF. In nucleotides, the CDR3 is TGTGCCAGCAGTTGGGACGGTACCTACAATGAGCAGTTCTTC.

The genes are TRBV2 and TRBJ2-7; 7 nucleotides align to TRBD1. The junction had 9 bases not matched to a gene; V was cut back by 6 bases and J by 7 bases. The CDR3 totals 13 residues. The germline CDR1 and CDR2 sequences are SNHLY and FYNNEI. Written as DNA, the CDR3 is TGTGCCAGCAGGGTACAGGGGACGCGGGAGCAGTACTTC. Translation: CASRVQGTREQYF.

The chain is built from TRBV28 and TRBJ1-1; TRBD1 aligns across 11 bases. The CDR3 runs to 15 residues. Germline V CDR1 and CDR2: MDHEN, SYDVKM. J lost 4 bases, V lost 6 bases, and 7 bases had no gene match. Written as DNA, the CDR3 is TGTGCCAGCAGCAGATCCGGGACAGGGGGCACTGAAGCTTTCTTT. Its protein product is CASSRSGTGGTEAFF.

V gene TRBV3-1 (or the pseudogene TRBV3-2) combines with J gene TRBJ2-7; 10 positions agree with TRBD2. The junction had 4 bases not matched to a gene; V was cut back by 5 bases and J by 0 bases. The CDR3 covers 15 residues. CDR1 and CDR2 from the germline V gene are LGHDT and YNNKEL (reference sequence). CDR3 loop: CASSSGLAHSYEQYF. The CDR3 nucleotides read TGTGCCAGCAGCTCGGGACTAGCGCACTCCTACGAGCAGTACTTC.

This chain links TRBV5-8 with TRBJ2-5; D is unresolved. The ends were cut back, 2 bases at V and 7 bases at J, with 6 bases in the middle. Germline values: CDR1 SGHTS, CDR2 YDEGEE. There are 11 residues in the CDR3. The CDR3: CASSFTRTQYF. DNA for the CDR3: TGTGCCAGCAGCTTCACACGGACCCAGTACTTC.

The CDR3 loop reads CASRVLTGYQPQHF. CDR3 bases: TGTGCCAGCAGGGTTTTGACAGGGTACCAGCCCCAGCATTTT. V gene TRBV21-1 combines with J gene TRBJ1-5; the listed D gene, TRBD1, was not tested against the DNA. TRBV21-1 is recorded as a pseudogene. This CDR3 is built from 14 residues.

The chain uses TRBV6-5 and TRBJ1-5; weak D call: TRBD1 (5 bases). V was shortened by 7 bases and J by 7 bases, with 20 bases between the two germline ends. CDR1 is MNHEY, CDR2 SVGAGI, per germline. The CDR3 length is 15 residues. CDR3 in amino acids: CASNRSRVLGQPQHF. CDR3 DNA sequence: TGTGCCAGCAATCGAAGCAGGGTTTTGGGGCAGCCCCAGCATTTT.

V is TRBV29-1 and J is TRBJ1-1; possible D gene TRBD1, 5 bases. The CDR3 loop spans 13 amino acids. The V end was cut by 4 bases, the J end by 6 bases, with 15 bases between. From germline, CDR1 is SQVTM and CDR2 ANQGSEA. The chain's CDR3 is CSVVRPGRSEAFF. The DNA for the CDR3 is TGCAGCGTTGTTCGTCCGGGGCGGTCTGAAGCTTTCTTT.

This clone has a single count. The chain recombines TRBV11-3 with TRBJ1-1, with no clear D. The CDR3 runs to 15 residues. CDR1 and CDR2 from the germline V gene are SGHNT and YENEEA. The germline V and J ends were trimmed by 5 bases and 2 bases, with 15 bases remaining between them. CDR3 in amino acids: CASSDHHDGNTEAFF. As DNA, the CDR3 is TGTGCCAGCAGCGATCATCATGACGGTAACACTGAAGCTTTCTTT. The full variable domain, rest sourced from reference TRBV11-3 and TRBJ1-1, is EAGVVQSPRYKIIEKKQPVAFWCNPISGHNTLYWYLQNLGQGPELLIRYENEEAVDDSQLPKDRFSAERLKGVDSTLKIQPAELGDSAVYLCASSDHHDGNTEAFFGQGTRLTVV.

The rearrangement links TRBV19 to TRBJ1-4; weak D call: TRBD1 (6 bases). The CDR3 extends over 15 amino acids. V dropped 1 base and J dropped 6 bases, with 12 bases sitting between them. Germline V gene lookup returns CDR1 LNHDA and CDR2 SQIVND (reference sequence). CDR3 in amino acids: CASSIAGRGDEKLFF. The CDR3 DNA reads TGTGCCAGTAGTATAGCCGGCAGGGGCGATGAAAAACTGTTTTTT.

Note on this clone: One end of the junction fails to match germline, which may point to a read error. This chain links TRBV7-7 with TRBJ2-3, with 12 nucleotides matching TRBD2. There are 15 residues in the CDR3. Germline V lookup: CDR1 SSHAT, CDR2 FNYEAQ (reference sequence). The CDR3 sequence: CASSPTSGSSDTQYF. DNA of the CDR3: TGTGCTAGCAGCCCGACTAGCGGGAGCTCAGATACGCAGTATTTT.

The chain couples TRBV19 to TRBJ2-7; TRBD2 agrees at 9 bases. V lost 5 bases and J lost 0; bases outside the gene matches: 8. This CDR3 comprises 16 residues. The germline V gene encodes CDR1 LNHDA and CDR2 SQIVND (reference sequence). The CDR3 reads CASSETAGGSSYEQYF. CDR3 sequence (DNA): TGTGCCAGTAGTGAAACAGCGGGAGGCTCCTCCTACGAGCAGTACTTC.

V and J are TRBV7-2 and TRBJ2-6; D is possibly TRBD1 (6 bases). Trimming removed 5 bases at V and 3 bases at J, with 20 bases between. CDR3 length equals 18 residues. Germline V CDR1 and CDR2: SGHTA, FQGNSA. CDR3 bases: TGTGCCAGCAGCCGCGGAGGCAGGGGCGCGCTTGGGGCCAACGTCCTGACTTTC. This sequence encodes CASSRGGRGALGANVLTF.

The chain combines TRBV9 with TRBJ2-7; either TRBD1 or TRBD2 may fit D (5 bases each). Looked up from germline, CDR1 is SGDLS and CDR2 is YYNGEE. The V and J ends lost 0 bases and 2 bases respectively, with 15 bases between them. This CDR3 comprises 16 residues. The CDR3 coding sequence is TGTGCCAGCAGCGTAGCCCCCGGGGCAGGGACCTACGAGCAGTACTTC. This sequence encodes CASSVAPGAGTYEQYF.

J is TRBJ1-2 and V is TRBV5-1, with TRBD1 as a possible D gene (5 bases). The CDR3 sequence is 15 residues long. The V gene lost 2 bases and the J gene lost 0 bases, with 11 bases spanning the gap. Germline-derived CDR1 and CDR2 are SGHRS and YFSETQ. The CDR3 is CASSFDRATNYGYTF. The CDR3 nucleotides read TGCGCCAGCAGCTTCGACAGAGCTACTAACTATGGCTACACCTTC.

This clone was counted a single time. The CDR3 here is CAMNRGDGYTF. In DNA, the CDR3 is TGTGCCATGAACAGGGGCGATGGCTACACCTTC. The chain employs TRBV2 and TRBJ1-2; 7 nucleotides line up with TRBD1. This CDR3 is 11 amino acids long. In germline, CDR1 is SNHLY, CDR2 FYNNEI. J was trimmed by 6 bases and V by 10 bases; bases with no gene match: 5.

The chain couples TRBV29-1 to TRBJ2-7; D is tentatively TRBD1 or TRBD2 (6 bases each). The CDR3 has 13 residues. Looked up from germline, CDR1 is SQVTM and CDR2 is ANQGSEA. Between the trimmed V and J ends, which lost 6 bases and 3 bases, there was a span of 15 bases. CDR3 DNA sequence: TGCAGCGTCGGGGGCCAGGGTATCTACGAGCAGTACTTC. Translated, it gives CSVGGQGIYEQYF.

Written as DNA, the CDR3 is TGTGCCAGCAGCTTAGAATTTCTTCTGCGGAGGCGAGCCCGCAATGAGCAGTTCTTC. This codes for CASSLEFLLRRRARNEQFF. The chain employs TRBV7-2 and TRBJ2-1; D might be TRBD2 (5 bases). CDR3 size: 19 residues. Looked up from germline, CDR1 is SGHTA and CDR2 is FQGNSA. The germline V and J ends were trimmed by 1 base and 6 bases, with 25 bases remaining between them. The variable domain in full, completed from reference TRBV7-2 and TRBJ2-1, reads GAGVSQSPSNKVTEKGKDVELRCDPISGHTALYWYRQSLGQGLEFLIYFQGNSAPDKSGLPSDRFSAERTGGSVSTLTIQRTQQEDSAVYLCASSLEFLLRRRARNEQFFGPGTRLTVL.

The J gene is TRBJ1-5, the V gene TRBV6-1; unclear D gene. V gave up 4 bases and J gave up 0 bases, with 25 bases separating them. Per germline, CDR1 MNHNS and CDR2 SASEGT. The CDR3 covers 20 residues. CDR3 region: CASSAPTPGRRVYSNQPQHF. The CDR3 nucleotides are TGTGCCAGCAGTGCACCAACACCGGGCCGGCGGGTATATAGCAATCAGCCCCAGCATTTT.

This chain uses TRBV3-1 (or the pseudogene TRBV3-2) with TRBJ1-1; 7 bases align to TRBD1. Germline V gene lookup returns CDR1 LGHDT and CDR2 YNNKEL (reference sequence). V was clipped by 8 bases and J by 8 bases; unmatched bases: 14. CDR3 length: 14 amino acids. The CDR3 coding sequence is TGTGCCAGCGGACAGTCTCACAGGGGCGTCGAAGCTTTCTTT. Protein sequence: CASGQSHRGVEAFF.

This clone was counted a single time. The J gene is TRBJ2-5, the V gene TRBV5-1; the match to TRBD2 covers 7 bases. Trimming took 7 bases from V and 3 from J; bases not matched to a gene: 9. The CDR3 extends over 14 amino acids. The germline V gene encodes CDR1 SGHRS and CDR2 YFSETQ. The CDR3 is CASEMGTNKETQYF. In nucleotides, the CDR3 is TGCGCCAGCGAGATGGGGACTAATAAAGAGACCCAGTACTTC.

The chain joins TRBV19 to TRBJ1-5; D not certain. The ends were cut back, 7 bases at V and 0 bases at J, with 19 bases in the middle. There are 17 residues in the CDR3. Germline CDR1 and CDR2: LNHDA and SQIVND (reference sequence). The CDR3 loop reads CASTGATELYSNQPQHF. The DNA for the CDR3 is TGTGCCAGTACGGGAGCTACAGAGTTATATAGCAATCAGCCCCAGCATTTT.

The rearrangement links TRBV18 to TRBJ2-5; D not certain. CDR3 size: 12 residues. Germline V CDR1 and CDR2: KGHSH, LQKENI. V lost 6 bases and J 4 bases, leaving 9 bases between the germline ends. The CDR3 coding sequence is TGTGCCAGCTCCCCTCGGATAGAGACCCAGTACTTC. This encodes CASSPRIETQYF.

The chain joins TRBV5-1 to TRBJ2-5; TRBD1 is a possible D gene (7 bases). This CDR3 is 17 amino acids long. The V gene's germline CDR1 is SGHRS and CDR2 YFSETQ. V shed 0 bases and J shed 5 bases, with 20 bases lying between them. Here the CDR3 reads CASSLGRRGTVYETQYF. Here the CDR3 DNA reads TGCGCCAGCAGCTTGGGCCGTCGCGGGACAGTATACGAGACCCAGTACTTC.

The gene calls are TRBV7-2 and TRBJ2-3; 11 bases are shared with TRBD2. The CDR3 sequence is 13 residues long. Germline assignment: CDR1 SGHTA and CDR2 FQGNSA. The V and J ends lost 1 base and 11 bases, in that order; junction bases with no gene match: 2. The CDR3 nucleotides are TGTGCCAGCAGCTTAGAGCTAGCGGGAGGGCAGTATTTT. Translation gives CASSLELAGGQYF.